These 5 T cell receptor beta chains share one sample of origin, sequenced in a study of response to subunit inactivated influenza vaccine. TCRdb independently ran MiXCR on the RT-PCR reads; one entry per CDR3 protein. The data hold about 500,000 distinct CDR3 sequences, with more than 15% observed a single time. The input for sequencing was CD4+ T cells sorted from PBMCs, taken less than 25 months after vaccination. The origin of the receptors is a man between 50 and 69 years old who received an inactivated influenza vaccine.

This clonotype occurred many times. This chain connects TRBV20-1 to TRBJ2-7, with D perhaps matching TRBD1 or TRBD2 (6 bases each). CDR3 length: 14 amino acids. Germline assignment: CDR1 DFQATT and CDR2 SNEGSKA (reference sequence). V was pared by 6 bases and J by 0 bases, with 15 bases between. The CDR3 is CSASKGGFSYEQYF. CDR3 in DNA: TGCAGTGCATCGAAGGGGGGATTCTCCTACGAGCAGTACTTC.

The V gene is TRBV10-3, the J gene TRBJ1-2, with D possibly matching TRBD1 (5 bases). V lost 6 bases, J lost 2 bases, and 13 bases lay in between. This CDR3 has 14 residues. The germline CDR1 and CDR2 sequences are ENHRY and SYGVKD. The CDR3 here is CAISEGTQNYGYTF. DNA for the CDR3: TGTGCCATCAGCGAAGGGACTCAGAACTATGGCTACACCTTC.

In the case of this clonotype: The junction departs from the called germline gene at one end, perhaps through a read error. The rearrangement uses TRBV7-8 and TRBJ2-5, with 7 bases fitting TRBD2. The CDR3 runs to 15 residues. Germline loops: CDR1 SGHVS, CDR2 FQNEAQ. CDR3 region: CASSPRTGTKETQHF. CDR3 sequence (DNA): TGTGCCAGCAGTCCAAGGACCGGGACTAAAGAGACCCAGCACTTC.

The V gene is TRBV7-8, the J gene TRBJ2-7; TRBD2 might be the D (5 bases). There are 14 residues in the CDR3. With 3 bases removed from V and 2 bases from J, the gap between germline ends came to 11 bases. Germline CDR1 and CDR2: SGHVS and FQNEAQ. The CDR3 loop is CASSFPGGTYEQYF. CDR3 DNA sequence: TGTGCCAGCAGCTTCCCTGGAGGAACCTACGAGCAGTACTTC.

This clonotype was picked up a small number of times. The chain has TRBV7-8 and TRBJ2-2; a weak D match, TRBD1 (6 bases). Trimming took off 1 base at V and 6 bases at J, with 9 bases between the two ends. The germline CDR1 and CDR2 sequences are SGHVS and FQNEAQ. The CDR3 runs 14 residues. CDR3 sequence: CASSLGGPPGELFF. The CDR3 coding sequence is TGTGCCAGCAGCTTAGGGGGGCCACCCGGGGAGCTGTTTTTT.